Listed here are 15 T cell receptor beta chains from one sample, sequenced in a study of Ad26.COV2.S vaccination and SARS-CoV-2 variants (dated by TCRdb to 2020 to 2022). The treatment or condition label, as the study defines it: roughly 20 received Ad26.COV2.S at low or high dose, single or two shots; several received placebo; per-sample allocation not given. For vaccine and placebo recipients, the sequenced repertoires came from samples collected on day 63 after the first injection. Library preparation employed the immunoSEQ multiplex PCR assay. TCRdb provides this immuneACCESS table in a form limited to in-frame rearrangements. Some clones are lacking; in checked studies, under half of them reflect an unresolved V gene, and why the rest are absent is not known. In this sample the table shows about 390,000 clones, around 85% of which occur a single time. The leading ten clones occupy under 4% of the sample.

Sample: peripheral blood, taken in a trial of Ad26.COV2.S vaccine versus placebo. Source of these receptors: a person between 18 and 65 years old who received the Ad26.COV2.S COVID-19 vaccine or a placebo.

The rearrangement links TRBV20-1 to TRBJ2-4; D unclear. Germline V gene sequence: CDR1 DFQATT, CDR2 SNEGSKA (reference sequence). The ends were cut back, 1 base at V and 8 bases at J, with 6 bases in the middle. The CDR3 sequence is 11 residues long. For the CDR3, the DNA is TGCAGTGCTAGAGTCATAGACATTCAGTACTTC. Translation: CSARVIDIQYF.

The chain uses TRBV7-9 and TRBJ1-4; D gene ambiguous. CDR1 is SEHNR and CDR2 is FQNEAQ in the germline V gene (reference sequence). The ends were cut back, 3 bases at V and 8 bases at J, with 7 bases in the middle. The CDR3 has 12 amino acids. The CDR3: CASSFREEKLFF. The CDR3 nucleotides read TGTGCCAGCAGCTTTAGGGAGGAAAAACTGTTTTTT. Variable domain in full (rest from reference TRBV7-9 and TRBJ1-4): DTGVSQNPRHKITKRGQNVTFRCDPISEHNRLYWYRQTLGQGPEFLTYFQNEAQLEKSRLLSDRFSAERPKGSFSTLEIQRTEQGDSAMYLCASSFREEKLFFGSGTQLSVL.

DNA for the CDR3: TGTGCCAGCAGTGTTGAGAGGAACACTGAAGCTTTCTTT. This gives the protein CASSVERNTEAFF. V gene TRBV6-4 combines with J gene TRBJ1-1; D is unresolved. The CDR3 covers 13 residues. Trimming took off 4 bases at V and 1 base at J, with 7 bases between the two ends. Germline V gene lookup returns CDR1 MRHNA and CDR2 SNTAGT.

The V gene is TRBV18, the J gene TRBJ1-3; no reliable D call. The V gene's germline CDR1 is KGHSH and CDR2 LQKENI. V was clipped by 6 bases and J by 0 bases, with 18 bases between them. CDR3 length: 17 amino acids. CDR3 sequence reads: CASSPIVDNRSGNTIYF. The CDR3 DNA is TGTGCCAGCTCCCCTATCGTTGACAACCGCTCTGGAAACACCATATATTTT.

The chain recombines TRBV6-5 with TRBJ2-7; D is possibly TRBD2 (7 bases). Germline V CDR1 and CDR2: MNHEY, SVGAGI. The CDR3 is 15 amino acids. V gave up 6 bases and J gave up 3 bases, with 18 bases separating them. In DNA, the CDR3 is TGTGCCAGCAGCCGGGGAGGGGGAGGGCACTACGAGCAGTACTTC. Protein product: CASSRGGGGHYEQYF.

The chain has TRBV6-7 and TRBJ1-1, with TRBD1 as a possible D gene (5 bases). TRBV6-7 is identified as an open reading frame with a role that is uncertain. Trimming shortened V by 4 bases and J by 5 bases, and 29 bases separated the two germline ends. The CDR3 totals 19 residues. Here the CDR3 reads CASSSQPQLSERGKTEAFF. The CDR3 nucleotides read TGTGCCAGCAGTTCCCAACCGCAGTTATCAGAAAGGGGTAAAACTGAAGCTTTCTTT.

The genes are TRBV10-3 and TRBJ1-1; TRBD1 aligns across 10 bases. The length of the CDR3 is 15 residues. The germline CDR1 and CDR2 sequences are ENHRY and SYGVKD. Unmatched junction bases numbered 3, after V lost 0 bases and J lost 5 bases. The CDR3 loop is CAISESTGGLTEAFF. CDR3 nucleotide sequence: TGTGCCATCAGTGAGTCGACAGGGGGCTTAACTGAAGCTTTCTTT.

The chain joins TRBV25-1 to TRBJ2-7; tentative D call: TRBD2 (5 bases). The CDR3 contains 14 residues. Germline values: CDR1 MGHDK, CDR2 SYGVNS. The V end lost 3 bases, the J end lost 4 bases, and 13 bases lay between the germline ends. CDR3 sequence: CASSDPSRAYEQYF. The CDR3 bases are TGTGCCAGCAGTGACCCCTCGCGGGCTTACGAGCAGTACTTC.

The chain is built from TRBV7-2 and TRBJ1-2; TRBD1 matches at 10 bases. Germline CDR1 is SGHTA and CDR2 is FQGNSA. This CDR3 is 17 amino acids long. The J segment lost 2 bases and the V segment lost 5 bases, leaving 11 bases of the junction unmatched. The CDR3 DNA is TGTGCCAGCAGCGGTACGGGACAGGGGAGCACAAACTATGGCTACACCTTC. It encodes CASSGTGQGSTNYGYTF.

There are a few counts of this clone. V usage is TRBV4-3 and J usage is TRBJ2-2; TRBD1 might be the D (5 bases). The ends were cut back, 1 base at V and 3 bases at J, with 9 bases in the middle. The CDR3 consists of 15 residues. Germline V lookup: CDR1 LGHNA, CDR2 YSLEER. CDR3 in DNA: TGCGCCAGCAGCCAAGGGACAACCGACACCGGGGAGCTGTTTTTT. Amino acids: CASSQGTTDTGELFF.

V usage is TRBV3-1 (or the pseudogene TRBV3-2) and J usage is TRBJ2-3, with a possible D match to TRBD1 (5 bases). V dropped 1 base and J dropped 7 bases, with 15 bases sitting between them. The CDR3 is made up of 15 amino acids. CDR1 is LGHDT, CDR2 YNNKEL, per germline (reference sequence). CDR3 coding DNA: TGTGCCAGCAGCCAAGGTGACAGAACGAGGAATACGCAGTATTTT. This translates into CASSQGDRTRNTQYF.

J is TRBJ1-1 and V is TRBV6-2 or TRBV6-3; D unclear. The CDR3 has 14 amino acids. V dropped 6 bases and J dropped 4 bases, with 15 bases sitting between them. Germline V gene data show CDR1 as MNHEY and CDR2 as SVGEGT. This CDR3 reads CASSLDQIGTEAFF. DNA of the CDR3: TGTGCCAGCAGCTTGGACCAAATAGGCACTGAAGCTTTCTTT.

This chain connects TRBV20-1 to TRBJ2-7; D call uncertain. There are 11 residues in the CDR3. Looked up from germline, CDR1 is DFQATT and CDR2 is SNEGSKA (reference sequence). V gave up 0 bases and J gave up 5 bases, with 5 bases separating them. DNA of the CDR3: TGCAGTGCTAGAGATCAGAACGAGCAGTACTTC. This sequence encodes CSARDQNEQYF.

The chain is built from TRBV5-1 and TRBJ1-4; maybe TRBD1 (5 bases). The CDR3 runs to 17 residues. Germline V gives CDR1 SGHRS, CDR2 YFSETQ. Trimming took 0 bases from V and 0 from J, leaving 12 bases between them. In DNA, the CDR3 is TGCGCCAGCAGCTTGGCCGACAGTTTTCCAACTAATGAAAAACTGTTTTTT. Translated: CASSLADSFPTNEKLFF.

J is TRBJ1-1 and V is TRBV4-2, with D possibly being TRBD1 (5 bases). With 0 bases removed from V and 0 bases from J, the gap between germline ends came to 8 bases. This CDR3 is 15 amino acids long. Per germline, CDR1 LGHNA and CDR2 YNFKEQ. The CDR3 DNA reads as TGTGCCAGCAGCCAAGAGGTAGGGGTGAACACTGAAGCTTTCTTT. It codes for CASSQEVGVNTEAFF.